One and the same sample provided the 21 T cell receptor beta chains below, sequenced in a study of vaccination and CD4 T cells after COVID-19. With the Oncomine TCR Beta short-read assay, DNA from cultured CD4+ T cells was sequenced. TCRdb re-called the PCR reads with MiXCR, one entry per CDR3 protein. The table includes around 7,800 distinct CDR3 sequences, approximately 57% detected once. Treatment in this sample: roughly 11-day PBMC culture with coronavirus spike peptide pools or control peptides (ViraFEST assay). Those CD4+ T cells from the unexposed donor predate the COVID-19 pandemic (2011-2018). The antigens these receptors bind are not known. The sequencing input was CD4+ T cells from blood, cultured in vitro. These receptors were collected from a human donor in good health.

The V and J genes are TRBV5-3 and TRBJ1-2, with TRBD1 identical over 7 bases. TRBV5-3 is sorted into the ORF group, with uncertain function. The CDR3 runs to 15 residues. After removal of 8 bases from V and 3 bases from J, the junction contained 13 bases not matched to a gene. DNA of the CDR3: TGTGCCAGCAGCAGAGGACAGGTCGGCGACTATGGCTACACCTTC. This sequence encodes CASSRGQVGDYGYTF.

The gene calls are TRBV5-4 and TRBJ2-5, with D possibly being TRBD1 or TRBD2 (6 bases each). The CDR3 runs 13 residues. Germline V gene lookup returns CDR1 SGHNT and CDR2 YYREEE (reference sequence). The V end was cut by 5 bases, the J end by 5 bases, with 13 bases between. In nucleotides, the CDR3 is TGTGCCAGCAGTCACGAAGGGGGGGAGACCCAGTACTTC. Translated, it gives CASSHEGGETQYF.

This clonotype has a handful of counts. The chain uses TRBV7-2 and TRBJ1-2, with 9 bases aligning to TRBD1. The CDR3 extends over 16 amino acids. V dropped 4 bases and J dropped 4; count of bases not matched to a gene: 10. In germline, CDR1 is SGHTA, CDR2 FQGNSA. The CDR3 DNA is TGTGCCAGCAGCTCCCGCACAGGGGGCGATTTCTATGGCTACACCTTC. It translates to CASSSRTGGDFYGYTF.

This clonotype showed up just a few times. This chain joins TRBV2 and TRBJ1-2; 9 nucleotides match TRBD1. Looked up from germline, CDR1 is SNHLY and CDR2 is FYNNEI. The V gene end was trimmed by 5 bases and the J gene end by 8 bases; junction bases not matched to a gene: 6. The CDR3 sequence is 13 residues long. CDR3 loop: CASSPGQGWGYTF. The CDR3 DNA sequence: TGTGCCAGCAGTCCGGGACAGGGATGGGGCTACACCTTC.

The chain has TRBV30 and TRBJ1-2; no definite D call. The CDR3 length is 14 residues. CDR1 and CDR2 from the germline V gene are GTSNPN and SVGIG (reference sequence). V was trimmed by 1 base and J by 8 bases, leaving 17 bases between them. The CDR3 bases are TGTGCCTGGAGTGCCGGTGACACTTCTAACGGCTACACCTTC. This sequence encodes CAWSAGDTSNGYTF.

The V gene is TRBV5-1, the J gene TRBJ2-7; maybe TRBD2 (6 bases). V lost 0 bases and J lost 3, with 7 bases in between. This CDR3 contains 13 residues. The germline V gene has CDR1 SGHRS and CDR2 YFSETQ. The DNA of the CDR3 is TGCGCCAGCAGCTTGGTGGGGGGCTACGAGCAGTACTTC. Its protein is CASSLVGGYEQYF.

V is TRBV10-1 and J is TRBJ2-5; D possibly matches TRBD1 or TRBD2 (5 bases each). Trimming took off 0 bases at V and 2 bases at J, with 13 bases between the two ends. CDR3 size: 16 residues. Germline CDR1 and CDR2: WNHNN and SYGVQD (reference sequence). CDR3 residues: CASSESAGRGQETQYF. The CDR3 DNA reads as TGCGCCAGCAGTGAGTCCGCAGGGAGAGGGCAAGAGACCCAGTACTTC.

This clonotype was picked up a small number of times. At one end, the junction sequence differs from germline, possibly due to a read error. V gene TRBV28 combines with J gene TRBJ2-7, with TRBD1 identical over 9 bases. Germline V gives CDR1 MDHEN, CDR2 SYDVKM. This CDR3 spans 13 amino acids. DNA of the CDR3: TGTGCCAGCAGCTCGGGCCCGGACAGGGGCCTTTCCTTC. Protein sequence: CASSSGPDRGLSF. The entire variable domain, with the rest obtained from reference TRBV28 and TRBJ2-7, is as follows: DVKVTQSSRYLVKRTGEKVFLECVQDMDHENMFWYRQDPGLGLRLIYFSYDVKMKEKGDIPEGYSVSREKKERFSLILESASTNQTSMYLCASSSGPDRGLSFGPGTRLTVT.

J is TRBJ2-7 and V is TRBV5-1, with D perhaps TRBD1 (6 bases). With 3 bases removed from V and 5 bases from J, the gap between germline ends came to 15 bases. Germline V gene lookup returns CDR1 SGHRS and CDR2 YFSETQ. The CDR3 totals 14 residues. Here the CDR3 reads CASSSQGRIDEQYF. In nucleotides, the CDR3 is TGCGCCAGCAGCTCCCAGGGGCGAATCGACGAGCAGTACTTC.

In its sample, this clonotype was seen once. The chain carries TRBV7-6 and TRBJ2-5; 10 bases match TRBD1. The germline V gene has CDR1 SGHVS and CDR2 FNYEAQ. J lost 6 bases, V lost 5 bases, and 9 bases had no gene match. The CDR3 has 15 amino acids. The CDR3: CASSPQTGGLKTQYF. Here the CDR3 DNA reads TGTGCCAGCAGCCCTCAGACAGGGGGCTTGAAGACCCAGTACTTC.

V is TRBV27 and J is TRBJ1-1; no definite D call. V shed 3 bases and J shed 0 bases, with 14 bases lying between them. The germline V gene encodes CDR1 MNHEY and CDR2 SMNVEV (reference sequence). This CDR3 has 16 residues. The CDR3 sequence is CASSFKGQRMNTEAFF. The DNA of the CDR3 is TGTGCCAGCAGTTTTAAGGGCCAGAGAATGAACACTGAAGCTTTCTTT.

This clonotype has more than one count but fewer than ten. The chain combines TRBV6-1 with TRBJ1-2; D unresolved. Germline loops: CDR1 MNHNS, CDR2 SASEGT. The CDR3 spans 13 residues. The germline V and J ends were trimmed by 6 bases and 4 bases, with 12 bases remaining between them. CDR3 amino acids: CASRYRGIYGYTF. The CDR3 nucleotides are TGTGCCAGCAGATATCGGGGTATCTATGGCTACACCTTC.

CDR3 nucleotides: TGTGCCAGCAGCGGTCCAGGATATGACTATAGCAATCAGCCCCAGCATTTT. Its translation: CASSGPGYDYSNQPQHF. V and J are TRBV21-1 and TRBJ1-5. TRBV21-1 constitutes a pseudogene. The CDR3 contains 17 residues.

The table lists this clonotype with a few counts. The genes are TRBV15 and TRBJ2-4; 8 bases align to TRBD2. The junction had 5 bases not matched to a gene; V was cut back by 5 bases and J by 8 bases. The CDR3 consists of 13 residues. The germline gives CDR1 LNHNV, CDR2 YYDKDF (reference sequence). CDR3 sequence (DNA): TGTGCCACCAGCCGGACTAGCCTCGACATTCAGTACTTC. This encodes CATSRTSLDIQYF.

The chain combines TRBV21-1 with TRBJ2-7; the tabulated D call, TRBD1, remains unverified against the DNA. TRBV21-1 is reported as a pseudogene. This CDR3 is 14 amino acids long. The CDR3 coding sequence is TGTGCCACCACGAGAAGGGGGGCAATATACGAGCAGTACTTC. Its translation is CATTRRGAIYEQYF.

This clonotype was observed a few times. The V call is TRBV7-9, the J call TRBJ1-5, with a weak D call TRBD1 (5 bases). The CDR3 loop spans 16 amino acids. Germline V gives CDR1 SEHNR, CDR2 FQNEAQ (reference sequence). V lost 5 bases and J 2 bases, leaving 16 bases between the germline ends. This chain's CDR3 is CASSGPGGMRNQPQHF. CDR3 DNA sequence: TGTGCCAGCAGCGGGCCGGGGGGAATGCGCAATCAGCCCCAGCATTTT. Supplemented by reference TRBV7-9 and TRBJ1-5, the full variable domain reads DTGVSQNPRHKITKRGQNVTFRCDPISEHNRLYWYRQTLGQGPEFLTYFQNEAQLEKSRLLSDRFSAERPKGSFSTLEIQRTEQGDSAMYLCASSGPGGMRNQPQHFGDGTRLSIL.

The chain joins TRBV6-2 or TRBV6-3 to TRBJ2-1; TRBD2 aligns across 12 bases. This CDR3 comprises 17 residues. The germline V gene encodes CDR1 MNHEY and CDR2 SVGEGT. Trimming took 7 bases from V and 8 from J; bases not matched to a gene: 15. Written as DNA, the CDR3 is TGTGCCAGCACCACTAGCGGGAGGTGGGCAGGGCCCCATGAGCAGTTCTTC. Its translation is CASTTSGRWAGPHEQFF.

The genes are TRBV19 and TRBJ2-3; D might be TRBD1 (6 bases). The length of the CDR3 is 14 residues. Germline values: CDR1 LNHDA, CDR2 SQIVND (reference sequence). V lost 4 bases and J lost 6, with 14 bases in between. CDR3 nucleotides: TGTGCCAGTAGTACCCGGACAGCGATGGATACGCAGTATTTT. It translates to CASSTRTAMDTQYF.

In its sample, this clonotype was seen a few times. CDR3: CASSLAGDYGYTF. The CDR3 nucleotides read TGTGCCAGCAGTTTGGCGGGGGACTATGGCTACACCTTC. This chain links TRBV27 with TRBJ1-2; tentative D call: TRBD1 (5 bases). The V gene's germline CDR1 is MNHEY and CDR2 SMNVEV (reference sequence). This CDR3 comprises 13 residues. Between the trimmed V and J ends, which lost 3 bases and 3 bases, there was a span of 8 bases.

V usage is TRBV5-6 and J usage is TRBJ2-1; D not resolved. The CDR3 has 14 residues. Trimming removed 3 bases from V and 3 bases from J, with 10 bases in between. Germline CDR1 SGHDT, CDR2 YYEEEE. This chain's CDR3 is CASSSPPVYNEQFF. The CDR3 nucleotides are TGTGCCAGCAGCTCCCCGCCGGTCTACAATGAGCAGTTCTTC.

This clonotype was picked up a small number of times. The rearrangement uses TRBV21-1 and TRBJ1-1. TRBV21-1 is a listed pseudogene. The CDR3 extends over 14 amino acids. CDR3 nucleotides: TGTGCCAGCAGCTCTATACCGGAAAAGGGTGAAGCTTTCTTT. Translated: CASSSIPEKGEAFF.